This T cell receptor (beta chain) was found in a study of T cell responses to AZD1222 COVID-19 vaccine. Points from the study as a whole: Spike-specific TCR breadth and depth rose after two AZD1222 doses.

Libraries were prepared by immunoSEQ multiplex PCR; TCRdb keeps only in-frame clonotypes and omits some of them. Among about 130,000 clones listed, 80% to 90% were seen once. For this clone: What it recognizes is unknown.

The CDR3 contains 13 residues. V lost 1 base and J 5 bases, leaving 6 bases between the germline ends. The sequence was obtained from an adult in good health. Specimen: peripheral blood, collected on day 0 of AZD1222 vaccination. The chain employs TRBV12-3 or TRBV12-4 and TRBJ1-5; maybe TRBD1 (5 bases). CDR3 protein: CASSLGDYQPQHF. In nucleotides, the CDR3 is TGTGCCAGCAGTTTAGGGGACTATCAGCCCCAGCATTTT.